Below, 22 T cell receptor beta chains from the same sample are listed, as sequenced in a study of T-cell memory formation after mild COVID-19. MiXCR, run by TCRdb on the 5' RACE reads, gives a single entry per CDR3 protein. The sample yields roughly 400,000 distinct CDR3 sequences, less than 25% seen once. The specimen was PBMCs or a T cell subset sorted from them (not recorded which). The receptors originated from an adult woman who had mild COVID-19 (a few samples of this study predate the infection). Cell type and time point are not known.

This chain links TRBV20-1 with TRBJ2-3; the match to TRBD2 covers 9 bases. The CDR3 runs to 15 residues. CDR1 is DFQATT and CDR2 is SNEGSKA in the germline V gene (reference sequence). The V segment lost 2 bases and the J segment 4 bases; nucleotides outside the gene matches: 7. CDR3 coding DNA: TGCAGTGCTAGAACTAGCGGGTGGTTGGCAGATACGCAGTATTTT. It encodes CSARTSGWLADTQYF.

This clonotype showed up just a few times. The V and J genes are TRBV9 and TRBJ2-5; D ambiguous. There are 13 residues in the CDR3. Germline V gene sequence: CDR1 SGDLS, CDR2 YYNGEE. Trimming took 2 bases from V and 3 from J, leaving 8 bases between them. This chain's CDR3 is CASSVDSEETQYF. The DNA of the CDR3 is TGTGCCAGCAGCGTCGACTCCGAAGAGACCCAGTACTTC.

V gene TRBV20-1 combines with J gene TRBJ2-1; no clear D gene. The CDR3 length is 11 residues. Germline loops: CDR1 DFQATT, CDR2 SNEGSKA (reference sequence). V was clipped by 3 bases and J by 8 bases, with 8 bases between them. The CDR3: CSASGEDEQFF. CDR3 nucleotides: TGCAGTGCTAGCGGAGAGGATGAGCAGTTCTTC.

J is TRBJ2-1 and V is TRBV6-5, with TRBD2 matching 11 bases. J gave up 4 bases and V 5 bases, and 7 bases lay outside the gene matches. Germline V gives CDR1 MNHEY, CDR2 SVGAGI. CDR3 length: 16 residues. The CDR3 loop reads CASSRLAGSGYNEQFF. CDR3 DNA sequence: TGTGCCAGCAGTAGACTAGCGGGATCGGGGTACAATGAGCAGTTCTTC.

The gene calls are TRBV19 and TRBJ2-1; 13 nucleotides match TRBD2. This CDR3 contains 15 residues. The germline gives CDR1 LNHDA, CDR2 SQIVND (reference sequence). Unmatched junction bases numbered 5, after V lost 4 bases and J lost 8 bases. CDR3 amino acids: CASSTGTSGIDEQFF. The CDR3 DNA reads TGTGCCAGTAGTACCGGGACTAGCGGGATAGATGAGCAGTTCTTC.

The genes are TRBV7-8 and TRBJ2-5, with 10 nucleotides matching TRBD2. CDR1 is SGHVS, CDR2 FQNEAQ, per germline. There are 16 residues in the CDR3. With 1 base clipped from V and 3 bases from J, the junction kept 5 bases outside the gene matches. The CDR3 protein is CASSLGAGGVKETQYF. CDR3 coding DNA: TGTGCCAGCAGCTTAGGAGCGGGAGGGGTCAAAGAGACCCAGTACTTC. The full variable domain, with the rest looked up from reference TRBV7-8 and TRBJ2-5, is GAGVSQSPRYKVAKRGQDVALRCDPISGHVSLFWYQQALGQGPEFLTYFQNEAQLDKSGLPSDRFFAERPEGSVSTLKIQRTQQEDSAVYLCASSLGAGGVKETQYFGPGTRLLVL.

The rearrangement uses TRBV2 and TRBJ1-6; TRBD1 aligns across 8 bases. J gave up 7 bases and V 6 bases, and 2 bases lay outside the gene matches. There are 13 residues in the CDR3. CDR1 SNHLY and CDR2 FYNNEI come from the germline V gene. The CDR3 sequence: CASRTGGNSPLHF. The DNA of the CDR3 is TGTGCCAGCAGAACAGGGGGAAATTCACCCCTCCACTTT.

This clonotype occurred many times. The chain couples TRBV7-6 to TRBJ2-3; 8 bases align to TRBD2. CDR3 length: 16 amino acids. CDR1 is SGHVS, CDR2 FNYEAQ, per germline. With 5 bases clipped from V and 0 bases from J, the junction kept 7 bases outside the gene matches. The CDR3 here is CASSPGTGGSTDTQYF. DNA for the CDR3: TGTGCCAGCAGCCCGGGGACGGGGGGGAGCACAGATACGCAGTATTTT.

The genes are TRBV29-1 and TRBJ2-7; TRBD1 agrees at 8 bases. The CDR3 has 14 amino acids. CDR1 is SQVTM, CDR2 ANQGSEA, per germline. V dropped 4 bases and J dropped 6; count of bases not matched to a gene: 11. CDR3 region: CSVAGGPDVREQYF. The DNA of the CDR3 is TGCAGCGTTGCAGGGGGCCCCGACGTCCGCGAGCAGTACTTC.

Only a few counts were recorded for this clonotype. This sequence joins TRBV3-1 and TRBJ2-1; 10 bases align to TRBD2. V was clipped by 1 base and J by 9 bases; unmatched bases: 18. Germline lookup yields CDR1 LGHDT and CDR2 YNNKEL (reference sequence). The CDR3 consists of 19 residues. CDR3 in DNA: TGTGCCAGCAGCCAAGTTCCTCTAAGCCTAGCGGGAGTAGTAGGTGAGCAGTTCTTC. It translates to CASSQVPLSLAGVVGEQFF.

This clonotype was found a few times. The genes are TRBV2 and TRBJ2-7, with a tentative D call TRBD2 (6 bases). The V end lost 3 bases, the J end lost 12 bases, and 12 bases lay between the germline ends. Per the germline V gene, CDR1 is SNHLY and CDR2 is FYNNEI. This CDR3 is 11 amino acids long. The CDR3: CASSDAPGGYF. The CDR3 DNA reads TGTGCCAGCAGTGACGCTCCCGGGGGGTACTTC.

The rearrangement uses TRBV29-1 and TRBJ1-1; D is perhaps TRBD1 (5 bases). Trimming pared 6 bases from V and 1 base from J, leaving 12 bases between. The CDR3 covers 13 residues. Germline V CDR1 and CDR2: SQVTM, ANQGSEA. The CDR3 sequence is CSVNPTGNTEAFF. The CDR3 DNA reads TGCAGCGTGAACCCCACAGGGAACACTGAAGCTTTCTTT.

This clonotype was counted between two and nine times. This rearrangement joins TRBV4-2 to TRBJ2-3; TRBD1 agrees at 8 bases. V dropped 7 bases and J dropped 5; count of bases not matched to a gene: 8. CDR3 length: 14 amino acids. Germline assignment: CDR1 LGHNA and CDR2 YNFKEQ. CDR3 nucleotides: TGTGCCAGCAAACTCCAGGGGGCGAAAGATACGCAGTATTTT. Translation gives CASKLQGAKDTQYF.

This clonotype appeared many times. The CDR3 reads CASSSLGGDANTEAFF. The CDR3 DNA sequence: TGTGCCAGCAGCTCCCTCGGAGGGGACGCGAACACTGAAGCTTTCTTT. The J gene is TRBJ1-1, the V gene TRBV5-5; D is possibly TRBD1 (5 bases). The CDR3 is 16 residues long. Germline V gene lookup returns CDR1 SGHKS and CDR2 YYEKEE (reference sequence). V gave up 3 bases and J gave up 1 base, with 16 bases separating them.

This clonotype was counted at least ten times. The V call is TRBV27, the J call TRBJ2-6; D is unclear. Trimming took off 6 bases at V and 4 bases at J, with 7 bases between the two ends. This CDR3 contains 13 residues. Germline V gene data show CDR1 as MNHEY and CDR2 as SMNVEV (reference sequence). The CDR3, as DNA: TGTGCCAGCAGGGCCTCAGGGGCCAACGTCCTGACTTTC. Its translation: CASRASGANVLTF.

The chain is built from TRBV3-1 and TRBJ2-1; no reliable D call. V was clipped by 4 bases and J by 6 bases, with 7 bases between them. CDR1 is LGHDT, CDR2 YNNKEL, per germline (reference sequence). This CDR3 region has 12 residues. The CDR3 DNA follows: TGTGCCAGCAGCCCTCCGGCCAATGAGCAGTTCTTC. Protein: CASSPPANEQFF.

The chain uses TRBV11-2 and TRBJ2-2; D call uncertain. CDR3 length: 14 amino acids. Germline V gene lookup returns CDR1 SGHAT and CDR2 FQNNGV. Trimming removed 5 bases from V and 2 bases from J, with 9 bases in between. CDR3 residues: CASSDYSNTGELFF. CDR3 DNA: TGTGCCAGCAGCGATTACAGCAACACCGGGGAGCTGTTTTTT.

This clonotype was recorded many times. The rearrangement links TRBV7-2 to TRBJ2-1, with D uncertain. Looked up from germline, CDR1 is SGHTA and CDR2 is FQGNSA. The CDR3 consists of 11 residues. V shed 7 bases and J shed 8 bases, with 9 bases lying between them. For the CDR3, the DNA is TGTGCCAGCACCCGGTTGGATGAGCAGTTCTTC. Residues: CASTRLDEQFF.

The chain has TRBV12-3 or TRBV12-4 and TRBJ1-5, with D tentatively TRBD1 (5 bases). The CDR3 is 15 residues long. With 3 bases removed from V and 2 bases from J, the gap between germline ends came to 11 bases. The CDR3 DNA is TGTGCCAGCAGTTTTGGCAGGGCCCGCAATCAGCCCCAGCATTTT. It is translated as CASSFGRARNQPQHF.

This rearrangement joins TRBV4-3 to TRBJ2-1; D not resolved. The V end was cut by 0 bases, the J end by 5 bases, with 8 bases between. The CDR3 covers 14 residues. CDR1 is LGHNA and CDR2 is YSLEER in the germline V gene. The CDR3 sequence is CASSQDWQDNEQFF. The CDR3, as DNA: TGCGCCAGCAGCCAAGATTGGCAAGACAATGAGCAGTTCTTC.

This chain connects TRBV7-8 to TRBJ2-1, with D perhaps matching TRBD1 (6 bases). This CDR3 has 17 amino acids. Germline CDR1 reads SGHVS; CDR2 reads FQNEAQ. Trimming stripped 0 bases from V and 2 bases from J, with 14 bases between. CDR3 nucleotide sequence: TGTGCCAGCAGCTTAGCGGGGCAACAGGGCGCCTACAATGAGCAGTTCTTC. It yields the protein CASSLAGQQGAYNEQFF.

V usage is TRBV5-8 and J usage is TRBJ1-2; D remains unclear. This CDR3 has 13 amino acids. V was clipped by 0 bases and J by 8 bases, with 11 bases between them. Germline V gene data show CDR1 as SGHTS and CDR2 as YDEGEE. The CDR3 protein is CASSLDPAGGYTF. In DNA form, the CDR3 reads TGTGCCAGCAGCTTGGATCCAGCGGGAGGCTACACCTTC.